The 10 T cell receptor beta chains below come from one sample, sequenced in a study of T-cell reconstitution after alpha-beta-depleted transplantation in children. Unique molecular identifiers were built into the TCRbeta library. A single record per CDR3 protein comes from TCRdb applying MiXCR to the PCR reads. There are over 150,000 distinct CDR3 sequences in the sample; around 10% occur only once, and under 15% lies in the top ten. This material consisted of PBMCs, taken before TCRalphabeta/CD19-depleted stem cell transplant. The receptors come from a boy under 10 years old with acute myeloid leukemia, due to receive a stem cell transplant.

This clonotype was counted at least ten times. The CDR3 DNA sequence: TGCAGTGCTCTACCACTAGCGGGAGGGCCAAATACGCAGTATTTT. Protein: CSALPLAGGPNTQYF. The chain recombines TRBV20-1 with TRBJ2-3; 13 bases are shared with TRBD2. Trimming cost V 5 bases and J 7 bases; bases outside gene matches: 9. Germline values: CDR1 DFQATT, CDR2 SNEGSKA (reference sequence). The CDR3 extends over 15 amino acids.

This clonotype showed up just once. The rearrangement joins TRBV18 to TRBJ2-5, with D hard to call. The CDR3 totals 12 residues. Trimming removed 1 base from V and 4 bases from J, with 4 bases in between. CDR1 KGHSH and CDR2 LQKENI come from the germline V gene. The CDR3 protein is CASSPQTETQYF. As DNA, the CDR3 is TGTGCCAGCTCACCACAGACAGAGACCCAGTACTTC.

CDR3 residues: CASSQGLAGHYREQFF. Written as DNA, the CDR3 is TGTGCCAGCAGCCAGGGACTAGCGGGGCATTATAGGGAGCAGTTCTTC. This chain joins TRBV12-3 or TRBV12-4 and TRBJ2-1; 13 nucleotides line up with TRBD2. V lost 6 bases and J lost 10; bases outside the gene matches: 12. CDR3 length equals 16 residues.

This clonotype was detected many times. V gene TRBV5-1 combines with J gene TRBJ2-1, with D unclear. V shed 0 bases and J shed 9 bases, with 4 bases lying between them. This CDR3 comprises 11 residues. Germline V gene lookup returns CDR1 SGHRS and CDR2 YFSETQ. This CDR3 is CASSLEFEQFF. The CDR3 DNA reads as TGCGCCAGCAGCTTGGAATTTGAGCAGTTCTTC.

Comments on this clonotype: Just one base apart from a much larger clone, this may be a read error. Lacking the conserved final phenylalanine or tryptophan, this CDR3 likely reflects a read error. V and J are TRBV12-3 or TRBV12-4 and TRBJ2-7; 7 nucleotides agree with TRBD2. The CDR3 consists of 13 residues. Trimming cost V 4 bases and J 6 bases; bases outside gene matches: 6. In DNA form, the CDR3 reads TGTGCCAGCAGTTCGGGACTACTGCGCGAGCAGTACTCC. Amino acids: CASSSGLLREQYS.

DNA of the CDR3: TGCGCCAGCAGGGTGTTGGGGGAGGAGGACACTGAAGCTTTCTTT. It codes for CASRVLGEEDTEAFF. The chain recombines TRBV5-1 with TRBJ1-1; perhaps TRBD1 as D (5 bases). V was shortened by 5 bases and J by 3 bases, with 17 bases between the two germline ends. CDR3 length equals 15 residues. The germline V gene encodes CDR1 SGHRS and CDR2 YFSETQ.

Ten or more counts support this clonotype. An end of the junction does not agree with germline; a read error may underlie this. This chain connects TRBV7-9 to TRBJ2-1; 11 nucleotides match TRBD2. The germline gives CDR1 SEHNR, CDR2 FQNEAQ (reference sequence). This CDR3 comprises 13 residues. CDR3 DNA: TGTGCCAGCAGCCTAGGGACTAGCGGCCTACAGCTCTTC. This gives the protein CASSLGTSGLQLF.

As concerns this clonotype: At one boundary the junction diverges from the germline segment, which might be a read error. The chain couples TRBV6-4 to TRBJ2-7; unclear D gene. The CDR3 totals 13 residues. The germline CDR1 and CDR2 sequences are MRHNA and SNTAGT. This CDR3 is CANSATPSLKQYF. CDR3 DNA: TGTGCCAACAGTGCCACTCCGAGTCTCAAGCAGTACTTC.

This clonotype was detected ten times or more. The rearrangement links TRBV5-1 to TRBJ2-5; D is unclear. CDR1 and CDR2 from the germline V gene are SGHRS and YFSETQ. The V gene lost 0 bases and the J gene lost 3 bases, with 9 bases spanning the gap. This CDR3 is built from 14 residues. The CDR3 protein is CASSLVGLEETQYF. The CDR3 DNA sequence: TGCGCCAGCAGCTTGGTTGGGTTGGAAGAGACCCAGTACTTC.

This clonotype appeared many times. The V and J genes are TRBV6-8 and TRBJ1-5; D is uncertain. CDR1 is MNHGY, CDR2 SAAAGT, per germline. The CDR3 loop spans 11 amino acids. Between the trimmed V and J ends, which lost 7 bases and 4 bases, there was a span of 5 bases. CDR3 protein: CASNANQPQHF. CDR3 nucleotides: TGTGCCAGCAATGCGAATCAGCCCCAGCATTTT.